This TCR beta chain was identified in a study of early T cells in non-severe SARS-CoV-2 infection (dated by TCRdb to about 2021). Study-wide context: Because TCR sequencing was done on bulk RNA from unsorted whole blood, the alpha and beta chains could not be paired. Study-wide findings and limitations: VDJdb matching was skewed toward anti-spike CD8 responses and likely underestimated virus-specific expansions, missing private and CD4 specificities.

The CDR3 covers 17 residues, taking in both the cysteine and the phenylalanine. Only CDR3 DNA remains: 51 bases, in frame from the first base. From the germline V gene (reference sequence), CDR1 is DFQATT and CDR2 is SNEGSKA. Trimming takes 2 bases off V and 6 bases off J; junction bases not matched to a gene: 12. Set within a cohort of healthcare workers in London, UK, this nested case-control study involved weekly PCR testing of nasopharyngeal swabs along with blood sampling. Healthcare workers were recruited during the week of the UK lockdown, between 23 and 31 March 2020, and followed weekly for up to about 15 weeks. The library relied on 5' RACE. TCRdb names NextSeq 500 as the instrument used. In the TCR library protocol, unique molecular identifiers were attached to individual cDNA molecules to correct for PCR bias and sequencing error. Both TCR alpha and beta chains were sequenced, and tight co-correlation was observed between alpha and beta sequence abundances in each sample. The published analysis was carried out like this. Decombinator V4 was used to perform V gene, J gene and CDR3 annotation of TCR sequences. TCRs were defined as expanded if a significant change between any two time points was detected under a Poisson model with p below 0.0001. Abundances of TCRs were expressed as counts per million after normalisation to the total number of TCRs sequenced in each sample. TRAV1-2 paired with TRAJ12, TRAJ20 or TRAJ33 defined MAIT TCRs, while TRAV10 paired with TRAJ18 defined iNKT TCRs. VDJdb, accessed 1 November 2021, was searched for CMV, EBV and SARS-CoV-2 annotated TCRs, excluding TCRs annotated for multiple antigens. TCRdb trimmed the raw reads at Q25, called clones with MiXCR and kept productive beta chains. Each entry is one CDR3 protein sequence, shown with its most common DNA and genes. TCRdb's processing, not the authors', yielded these V and J calls. In this sample the table shows approximately 84,000 distinct CDR3 sequences, over 10% of which occur a single time. The top ten constitute 6% of the sample.

In regard to this clonotype: Its antigen is still unknown. No much larger clone is present one base from it, and per-base qualities are unavailable.

The sequenced sample consisted of whole blood. This chain joins TRBV20-1 to TRBJ2-7, with TRBD2 matching 14 junction bases. The sequence derives from an adult who was a healthcare worker with PCR-confirmed SARS-CoV-2 infection or an uninfected control (not recorded which). The CDR3 amino acid sequence is: CSARIPGLAGARSEQYF. The DNA is TGCAGTGCTAGAATACCGGGACTAGCGGGGGCGCGGAGCGAGCAGTACTTC.